This T cell receptor beta chain is from a study of T cell responses to AZD1222 COVID-19 vaccine. Trimming took 2 bases from V and 0 from J, leaving 10 bases between them. The CDR3 totals 15 residues. Germline V gives CDR1 MNHEY, CDR2 SVGEGT. Study observations and caveats: The donors showed a predominance of white British ancestry and of females, with possible underestimation of clonal diversity. Dominant at 160-218 and 743-854, vaccine-associated CD4 TCRs also spanned spike. Reports indicate that nearly half of spike-specific TCRs are directed at unmutated variant regions.

About this clone itself: Its antigen remains unidentified.

Clones were read by immunoSEQ multiplex PCR, and TCRdb kept only the in-frame ones, dropping some. The sample consists of over 100,000 clones, about 90% of them appearing once. The sequences come from peripheral blood, collected on day 0 of AZD1222 vaccination. The chain is built from TRBV6-2 or TRBV6-3 and TRBJ1-2, with no clear D. This TCR was recovered from an adult in good health. In nucleotides, the CDR3 is TGTGCCAGCAGTTACAAGGCTGAAGCTAACTATGGCTACACCTTC. Protein: CASSYKAEANYGYTF.